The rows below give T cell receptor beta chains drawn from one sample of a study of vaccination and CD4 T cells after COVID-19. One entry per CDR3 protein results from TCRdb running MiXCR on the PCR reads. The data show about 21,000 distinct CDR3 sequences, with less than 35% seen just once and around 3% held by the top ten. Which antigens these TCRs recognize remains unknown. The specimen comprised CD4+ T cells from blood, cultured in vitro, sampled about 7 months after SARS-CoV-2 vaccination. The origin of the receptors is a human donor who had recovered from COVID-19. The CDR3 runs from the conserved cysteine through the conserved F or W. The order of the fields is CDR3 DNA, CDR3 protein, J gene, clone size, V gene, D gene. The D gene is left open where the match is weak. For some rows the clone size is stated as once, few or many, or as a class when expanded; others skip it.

TGTGCCAGCAGTGCCTCCGGGAGGGCCTTCGACGAGCAGTACTTC	CASSASGRAFDEQYF	TRBJ2-7	.	TRBV25-1	TRBD2
TGTGCCAGCGGAACGGGTAACACTGAAGCTTTCTTT	CASGTGNTEAFF	TRBJ1-1	few	TRBV28	.
TGTGCCAGCAGCTCCGAGGGGGGACTAGCGCAATCCTACGAGCAGTACTTC	CASSSEGGLAQSYEQYF	TRBJ2-7	few	TRBV7-3	TRBD2
TGTGCCGTACAGGGGGGGTTATACAATGAGCAGTTCTTC	CAVQGGLYNEQFF	TRBJ2-1	.	TRBV2	.
TGTGCCAGCAGCTTAGCTGGGGGACTAGCGGGAGTGTCCTACAATGAGCAGTTCTTC	CASSLAGGLAGVSYNEQFF	TRBJ2-1	.	TRBV7-2	TRBD2
TGCAGTGCTAGAGCGCAGGGTAGGGGCGGGGAGCTGTTTTTT	CSARAQGRGGELFF	TRBJ2-2	.	TRBV20-1	.
TGTGCCAGCAGTTTATGGGACAGCTCCTACGAGCAGTACTTC	CASSLWDSSYEQYF	TRBJ2-7	few	TRBV28	.
TGTGCCAGCAGTGAAGGGGTTAGCCGAGTCACCGGGGAGCTGTTTTTT	CASSEGVSRVTGELFF	TRBJ2-2	.	TRBV6-1	.
TGTGCCAGCAGCTCGGGGATCTACTTGAACACTGAAGCTTTCTTT	CASSSGIYLNTEAFF	TRBJ1-1	few	TRBV7-9	.
TGTGCCAGCAGCTCGCCCTCCTACGAGCAGTACTTC	CASSSPSYEQYF	TRBJ2-7	.	TRBV7-3	.
TGTGCCAGCAGCTTAACGGGGTCCGAGCAGTACTTC	CASSLTGSEQYF	TRBJ2-7	few	TRBV7-2	.
TGTGCCAGTTCCTCCTTTGCCGGGACTACCAATTCACCCCTCCACTTT	CASSSFAGTTNSPLHF	TRBJ1-6	few	TRBV19	.
TGTGCCAGCAGCCCGTGGACAGGACCCTACGAGCAGTACTTC	CASSPWTGPYEQYF	TRBJ2-7	few	TRBV28	TRBD1
TGTGCCATCGGGCGAGGGGACAGGGAGGTTACTCAGCCCCAGCATTTT	CAIGRGDREVTQPQHF	TRBJ1-5	.	TRBV10-3	TRBD1
TGTGCCAGCAGCTTAAGGGCTAGCGGGAGGAGAACAGATACGCAGTATTTT	CASSLRASGRRTDTQYF	TRBJ2-3	.	TRBV7-3	TRBD2
TGTGCCAGCCTTACCCCCAATCAGGGACCCTTGAACTATGGCTACACCTTC	CASLTPNQGPLNYGYTF	TRBJ1-2	.	TRBV12-3/TRBV12-4	.
TGCAGTGGCCGGACAGGGGGGCAAGAGACCCAGTACTTC	CSGRTGGQETQYF	TRBJ2-5	.	TRBV20-1	TRBD1
TGCAGCGTGGAGACAGGGGGAGAGACCCAGTACTTC	CSVETGGETQYF	TRBJ2-5	.	TRBV29-1	TRBD1
TGTGCCATCTCCGGGTCCGGGGAGCTGTTTTTT	CAISGSGELFF	TRBJ2-2	.	TRBV6-1	.
TGCAGCTCAAAGCCTAGCGGCCAAGAGACCCAGTACTTC	CSSKPSGQETQYF	TRBJ2-5	.	TRBV29-1	TRBD2
TGTGCCAGCAGTTACGACCGTACCCTCCACTTT	CASSYDRTLHF	TRBJ1-6	.	TRBV6-2/TRBV6-3	.
TGTGCCAGCAGCTTGGAGGGACCTGGCACCCGTACGCAGTATTTT	CASSLEGPGTRTQYF	TRBJ2-3	.	TRBV7-2	.
TGTGCCAGCAGTCGCCGGACTAGCGGGAGCCAAGAGACCCAGTACTTC	CASSRRTSGSQETQYF	TRBJ2-5	medium-sized	TRBV28	TRBD2
TGTGCCACCTCGTCGGGCGCAATTATGAACACTGAAGCTTTCTTT	CATSSGAIMNTEAFF	TRBJ1-1	.	TRBV19	.
TGTGCCAGCAGCGAACAGGGACGCGGGGAGACCCAGTACTTC	CASSEQGRGETQYF	TRBJ2-5	.	TRBV7-9	.
TGCAGTGCCAAGATTGGGGCCCTAGCGGGAGGGGGCAATGAGCAGTTCTTC	CSAKIGALAGGGNEQFF	TRBJ2-1	.	TRBV20-1	TRBD2
TGTGCCAGCAGCCTCAGGGGGGGGTACACTGAAGCTTTCTTT	CASSLRGGYTEAFF	TRBJ1-1	few	TRBV7-3	TRBD1
TGTGCCCCTTTATGGAGCTCGAGCACCGGGGAGCTGTTTTTT	CAPLWSSSTGELFF	TRBJ2-2	.	TRBV7-9	.
TGTGCCAGCAGCTTGGTCGCGGGCTACGAGCAGTACTTC	CASSLVAGYEQYF	TRBJ2-7	.	TRBV5-4	.
TGCGCCAGCAGCCACAGGGGAGAAGAGACCCAGTACTTC	CASSHRGEETQYF	TRBJ2-5	.	TRBV5-1	TRBD1
TGTGCCAGCAGCCATGAGATAGCGGGATCCAATGAGCAGTTCTTC	CASSHEIAGSNEQFF	TRBJ2-1	few	TRBV6-2/TRBV6-3	TRBD2
TGTGCCAGCAGTCCACAGGGACCCGGGGAGCTGTTTTTT	CASSPQGPGELFF	TRBJ2-2	.	TRBV6-2/TRBV6-3	.
TGCGCCAGCAGCCCCCGGGACACGTTAGACGGACGGCAGTACTTC	CASSPRDTLDGRQYF	TRBJ2-7	.	TRBV5-1	.
TGCAGTGCACCGGGACAACCCCATCAGCCCCAGCATTTT	CSAPGQPHQPQHF	TRBJ1-5	.	TRBV20-1	.
TGTGCCAGCAGTCCTCGGGACAGGGTAAATGAGCAGTTCTTC	CASSPRDRVNEQFF	TRBJ2-1	.	TRBV6-1	TRBD1
TGTGCCAGCAGCTTATTAGCGGGAGGTTACAATGAGCAGTTCTTC	CASSLLAGGYNEQFF	TRBJ2-1	few	TRBV7-9	TRBD2
TGCAGTGCCGACAGGGGGCGAGAGCCCCAGCATTTT	CSADRGREPQHF	TRBJ1-5	few	TRBV20-1	TRBD1
TGTGCCTCATGGGGCGGGAGATATGGGGAGACCCAGTACTTC	CASWGGRYGETQYF	TRBJ2-5	few	TRBV19	TRBD2
TGTGCCAGCAAAGGGAGGGGGCAAAAAATGGTATATTCACCCCTCCACTTT	CASKGRGQKMVYSPLHF	TRBJ1-6	.	TRBV27	TRBD1
TGTGCCAGCAGCTTAGACTGGGCCAGTACGAACACCGGGGAGCTGTTTTTT	CASSLDWASTNTGELFF	TRBJ2-2	few	TRBV7-9	.
TGTGCCAGCAGTGACAGTAACATTCAGTACTTC	CASSDSNIQYF	TRBJ2-4	few	TRBV6-1	.
TGTGCCAGCAGTTCTTCAGCGGGAAGAGAGACCCAGTACTTC	CASSSSAGRETQYF	TRBJ2-5	.	TRBV5-6	TRBD2
TGTGCCAGCAGCTTCAATAGCGGGAGGGCCTCAGAGGATACGCAGTATTTT	CASSFNSGRASEDTQYF	TRBJ2-3	few	TRBV7-3	TRBD2
TGTGCCAGCAGTTACGGGCGGCGGTCACCCCTCCACTTT	CASSYGRRSPLHF	TRBJ1-6	.	TRBV6-5	.
TGCAGTGCTAGAGTCTCAGACAGGGATTATGGCTACACCTTC	CSARVSDRDYGYTF	TRBJ1-2	.	TRBV20-1	TRBD1
TGTGCCAGCACTAGAGAAATTATCTATGGCTACACCTTC	CASTREIIYGYTF	TRBJ1-2	few	TRBV6-1	.
TGTGCCAGCAGCCTCCAGCCCAACACTGAAGCTTTCTTT	CASSLQPNTEAFF	TRBJ1-1	.	TRBV7-9	.
TGTGCCAGCAAAGAGCGGGGGAGGGATACGCAGTATTTT	CASKERGRDTQYF	TRBJ2-3	.	TRBV7-8	TRBD2
TGTGCCAGAGACTCGTTGAATGAGCAGTTCTTC	CARDSLNEQFF	TRBJ2-1	.	TRBV19	.
TGTGCCAGTAGTACACCAGGGGGAAGGACTTACGAGCAGTACTTC	CASSTPGGRTYEQYF	TRBJ2-7	.	TRBV19	TRBD1
TGCAGTGCGAACGGACAGGGCGCTCAGCCCCAGCATTTT	CSANGQGAQPQHF	TRBJ1-5	few	TRBV20-1	TRBD1
TGTGCCAGCCTCGCTACACCACGGGACTACCGATGGGGCACAGATACGCAGTATTTT	CASLATPRDYRWGTDTQYF	TRBJ2-3	.	TRBV7-9	TRBD2
TGCAGTGCTAGATCTACAGGGTTATCGGGTAATGAGCAGTTCTTC	CSARSTGLSGNEQFF	TRBJ2-1	few	TRBV20-1	.
TGTGCCAGCAGCTTGGATCAGACCTACGAGCAGTACTTC	CASSLDQTYEQYF	TRBJ2-7	few	TRBV5-8	.